This T cell receptor (beta chain) was sequenced during a study of blood T cell repertoires in COVID-19. In the study overall: Acute and convalescent COVID-19 samples came from the United States, Italy and Spain. T cells, B-cell-depleted T cells, or PBMCs supplied cDNA or gDNA.

This clone turned up a few times. In the original analysis: The assay estimated nucleated cells by amplifying reference gene primers. Data came from immunoSEQ multiplex PCR; TCRdb stores just in-frame clones and leaves some out. V, J and clone size derive from that table, while D and trimming were established from the DNA sequence. The sample has 210,000 or so clones; about 83% are singletons. CDR1 is SEHNR, CDR2 FQNEAQ, per germline (reference sequence). The CDR3 loop spans 15 amino acids. The J segment lost 0 bases and the V segment lost 8 bases, leaving 6 bases of the junction unmatched. The chain couples TRBV7-9 to TRBJ2-3; 9 nucleotides match TRBD2. Sequenced sample: peripheral blood. This TCR was recovered from a woman in her 70s with active or convalescent COVID-19. CDR3 sequence (DNA): TGTGCCAGCTACGCGGGGGGGTCTAGCACAGATACGCAGTATTTT. Encoded protein: CASYAGGSSTDTQYF.